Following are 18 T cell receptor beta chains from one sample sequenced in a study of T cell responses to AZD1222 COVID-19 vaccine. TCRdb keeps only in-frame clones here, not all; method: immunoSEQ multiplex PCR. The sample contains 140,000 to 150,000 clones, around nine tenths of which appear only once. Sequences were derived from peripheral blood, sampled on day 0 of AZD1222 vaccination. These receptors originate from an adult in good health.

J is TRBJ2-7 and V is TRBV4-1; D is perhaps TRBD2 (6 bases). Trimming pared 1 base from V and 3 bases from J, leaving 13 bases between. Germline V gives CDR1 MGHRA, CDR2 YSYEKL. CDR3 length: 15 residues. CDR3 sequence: CASSQAMGRYYEQYF. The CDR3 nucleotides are TGCGCCAGCAGCCAAGCCATGGGGAGGTACTACGAGCAGTACTTC.

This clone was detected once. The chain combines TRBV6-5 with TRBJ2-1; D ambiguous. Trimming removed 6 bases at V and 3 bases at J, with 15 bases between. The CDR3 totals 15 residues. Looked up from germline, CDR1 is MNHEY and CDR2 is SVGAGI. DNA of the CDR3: TGTGCCAGCAGCTTAGACTCCTTATTCTACAATGAGCAGTTCTTC. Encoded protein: CASSLDSLFYNEQFF.

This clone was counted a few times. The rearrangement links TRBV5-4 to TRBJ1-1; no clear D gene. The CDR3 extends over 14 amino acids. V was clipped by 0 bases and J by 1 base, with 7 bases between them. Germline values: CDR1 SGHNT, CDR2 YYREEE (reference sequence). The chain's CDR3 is CASSLGPQNTEAFF. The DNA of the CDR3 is TGTGCCAGCAGCTTGGGGCCGCAGAACACTGAAGCTTTCTTT.

The chain's CDR3 is CASSPGQGGTEAFF. The CDR3 bases are TGTGCCAGCAGCCCTGGACAGGGCGGCACTGAAGCTTTCTTT. The V gene is TRBV9, the J gene TRBJ1-1; 8 bases map to TRBD1. The length of the CDR3 is 14 residues. The V segment lost 4 bases and the J segment 4 bases; nucleotides outside the gene matches: 6. Per germline, CDR1 SGDLS and CDR2 YYNGEE.

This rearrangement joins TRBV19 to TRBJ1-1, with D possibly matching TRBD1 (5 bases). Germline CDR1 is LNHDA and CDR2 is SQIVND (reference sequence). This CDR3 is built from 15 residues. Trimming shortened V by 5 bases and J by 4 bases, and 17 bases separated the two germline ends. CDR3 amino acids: CASSSGRPESTEAFF. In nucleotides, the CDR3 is TGTGCCAGTAGTTCGGGACGGCCCGAGAGCACTGAAGCTTTCTTT.

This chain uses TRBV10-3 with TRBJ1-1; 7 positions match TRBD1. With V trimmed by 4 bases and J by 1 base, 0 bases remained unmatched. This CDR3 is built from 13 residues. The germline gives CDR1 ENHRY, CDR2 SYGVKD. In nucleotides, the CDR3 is TGTGCCATCAGTGGGACAGGGAACACTGAAGCTTTCTTT. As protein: CAISGTGNTEAFF.

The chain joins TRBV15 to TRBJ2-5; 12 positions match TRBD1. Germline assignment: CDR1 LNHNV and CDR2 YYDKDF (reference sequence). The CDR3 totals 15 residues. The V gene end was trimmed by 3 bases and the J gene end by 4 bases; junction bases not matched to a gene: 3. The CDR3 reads CATSSWDRGLETQYF. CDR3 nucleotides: TGTGCCACCAGCAGTTGGGACAGGGGGCTAGAGACCCAGTACTTC.

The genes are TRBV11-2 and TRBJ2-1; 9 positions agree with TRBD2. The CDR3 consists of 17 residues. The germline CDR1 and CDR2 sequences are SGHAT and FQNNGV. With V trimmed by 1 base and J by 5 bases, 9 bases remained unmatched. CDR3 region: CASSLGVAGALHNEQFF. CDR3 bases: TGTGCCAGCAGCTTAGGTGTAGCGGGGGCGTTACACAATGAGCAGTTCTTC. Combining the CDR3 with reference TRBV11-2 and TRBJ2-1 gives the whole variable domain EAGVAQSPRYKIIEKRQSVAFWCNPISGHATLYWYQQILGQGPKLLIQFQNNGVVDDSQLPKDRFSAERLKGVDSTLKIQPAKLEDSAVYLCASSLGVAGALHNEQFFGPGTRLTVL.

The CDR3 DNA is TGTGCCATCAGGGAACCCGGGACGGCTAGCGAGCAGTACTTC. Its translation is CAIREPGTASEQYF. The rearrangement links TRBV10-3 to TRBJ2-7, with D perhaps being TRBD1 or TRBD2 (5 bases each). V was pared by 6 bases and J by 6 bases, with 18 bases between. Germline CDR1 reads ENHRY; CDR2 reads SYGVKD. The CDR3 contains 14 residues.

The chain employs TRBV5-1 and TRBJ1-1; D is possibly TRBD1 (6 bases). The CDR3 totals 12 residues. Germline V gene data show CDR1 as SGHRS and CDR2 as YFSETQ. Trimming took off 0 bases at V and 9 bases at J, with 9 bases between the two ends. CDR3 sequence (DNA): TGCGCCAGCAGCTTGGAGGGGGGCCAAGCTTTCTTT. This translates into CASSLEGGQAFF.

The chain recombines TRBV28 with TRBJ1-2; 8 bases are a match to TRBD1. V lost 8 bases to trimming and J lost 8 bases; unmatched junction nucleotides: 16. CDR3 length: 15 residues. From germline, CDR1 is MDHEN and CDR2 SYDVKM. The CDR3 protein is CASEGRGQIGRGYTF. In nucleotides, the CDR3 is TGTGCCAGCGAAGGCAGGGGGCAGATAGGGAGGGGCTACACCTTC.

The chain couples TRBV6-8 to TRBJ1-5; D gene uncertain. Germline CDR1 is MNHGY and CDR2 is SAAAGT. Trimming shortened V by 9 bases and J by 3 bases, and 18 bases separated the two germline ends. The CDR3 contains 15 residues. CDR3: CAREGTGMINQPQHF. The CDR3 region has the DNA TGTGCCAGAGAGGGCACCGGGATGATCAATCAGCCCCAGCATTTT.

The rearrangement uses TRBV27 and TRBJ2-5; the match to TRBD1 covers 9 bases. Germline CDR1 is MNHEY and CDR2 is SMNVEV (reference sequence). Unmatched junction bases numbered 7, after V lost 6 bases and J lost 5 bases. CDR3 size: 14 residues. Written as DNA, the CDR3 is TGTGCCAGCAGGACCCACAGGGGGCTGGAGACCCAGTACTTC. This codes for CASRTHRGLETQYF.

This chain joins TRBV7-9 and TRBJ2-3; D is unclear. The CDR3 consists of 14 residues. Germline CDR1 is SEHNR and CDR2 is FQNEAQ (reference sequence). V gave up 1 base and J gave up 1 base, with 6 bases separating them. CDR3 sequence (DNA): TGTGCCAGCAGCTTAGTTTCCGGCACAGATACGCAGTATTTT. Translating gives CASSLVSGTDTQYF.

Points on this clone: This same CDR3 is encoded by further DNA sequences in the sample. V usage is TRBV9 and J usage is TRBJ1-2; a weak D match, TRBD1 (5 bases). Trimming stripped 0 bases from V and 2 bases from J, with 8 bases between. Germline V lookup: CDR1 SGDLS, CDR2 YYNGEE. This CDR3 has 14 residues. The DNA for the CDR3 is TGTGCCAGCAGCGTAGCTACAGGAAACTATGGCTACACCTTC. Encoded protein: CASSVATGNYGYTF.

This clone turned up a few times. The CDR3 spells CASSFGRDSPLHF. In DNA, the CDR3 is TGTGCCAGCAGCTTCGGCCGGGATTCACCCCTCCACTTT. V usage is TRBV13 and J usage is TRBJ1-6; no clear D. Looked up from germline, CDR1 is PRHDT and CDR2 is FYEKMQ (reference sequence). Trimming removed 3 bases from V and 8 bases from J, with 8 bases in between. The CDR3 has 13 amino acids.

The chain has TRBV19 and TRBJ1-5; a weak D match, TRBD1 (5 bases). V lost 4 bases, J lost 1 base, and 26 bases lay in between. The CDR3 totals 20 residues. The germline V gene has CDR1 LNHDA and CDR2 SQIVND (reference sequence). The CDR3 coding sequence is TGTGCCAGTAGTACCCATAGGTGGGACCCCCAAGCAGGCAGCAATCAGCCCCAGCATTTT. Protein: CASSTHRWDPQAGSNQPQHF.

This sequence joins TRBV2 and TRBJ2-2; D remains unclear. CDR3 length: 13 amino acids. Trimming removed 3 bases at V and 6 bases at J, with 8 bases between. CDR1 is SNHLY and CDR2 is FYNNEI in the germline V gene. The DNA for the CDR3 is TGTGCCAGCAGTGAGGGCCCACCCGGGGAGCTGTTTTTT. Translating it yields CASSEGPPGELFF.